The rows below give T cell receptor beta chains drawn from one sample of a study of blood T cell repertoires in COVID-19. Generated by immunoSEQ multiplex PCR, the TCRdb table keeps only in-frame clones and is missing some. The sample lists over 150,000 clones; roughly nine tenths were seen once. Material: peripheral blood. The receptor source for this set is a man aged 25-45 years with acute or convalescent COVID-19. The CDR3 runs from the conserved cysteine through the conserved F or W. Fields, in order: V gene, D gene, J gene, clone size, CDR3 length, CDR3 DNA, CDR3 protein. The D gene is left open where the match is weak. Size values are once, few and many counts, or a class for expanded clones, and some rows have none.

V: TRBV12-5
D: NA
J: TRBJ2-2
size: few
length: 14
DNA: TGTGCTAGTGGTTTGGACGGAGTCACCGGGGAGCTGTTTTTT
CDR3: CASGLDGVTGELFF

V: TRBV28
D: TRBD1
J: TRBJ1-4
size: NA
length: 14
DNA: TGTGCCAGCAGTTCAGGGGGAAAGAAGGGAAAACTGTTTTTT
CDR3: CASSSGGKKGKLFF

V: TRBV27
D: NA
J: TRBJ1-5
size: NA
length: 14
DNA: TGTGCCAGCAGTACTCTTCAGGGTAATCAGCCCCAGCATTTT
CDR3: CASSTLQGNQPQHF

V: TRBV6-5
D: TRBD1
J: TRBJ2-1
size: NA
length: 14
DNA: TGTGCCACGACCGGGACAGGAGCCTACAATGAGCAGTTCTTC
CDR3: CATTGTGAYNEQFF

V: TRBV7-9
D: NA
J: TRBJ1-3
size: NA
length: 12
DNA: TGTGCCAGCAGCCGTGCTGGAAACACCATATATTTT
CDR3: CASSRAGNTIYF

V: TRBV28
D: NA
J: TRBJ1-5
size: NA
length: 12
DNA: TGTGCCGGACAGAAGGGCAATCAGCCCCAGCATTTT
CDR3: CAGQKGNQPQHF

V: TRBV4-1
D: TRBD1
J: TRBJ2-1
size: NA
length: 16
DNA: TGCGCCAGCAGCCAGGGGCAGACAGGGTTGCTGAATGAGCAGTTCTTC
CDR3: CASSQGQTGLLNEQFF

V: TRBV9
D: NA
J: TRBJ2-1
size: NA
length: 14
DNA: TGTGCCAGCAGCGTAGTCGGGGATTACAATGAGCAGTTCTTC
CDR3: CASSVVGDYNEQFF

V: TRBV3-1/TRBV3-2
D: TRBD1
J: TRBJ1-4
size: NA
length: 18
DNA: TGTGCCAGCAGCCAAGGGACAGGGGCCGCACGGGTTCAGGAAAAACTGTTTTTT
CDR3: CASSQGTGAARVQEKLFF

V: TRBV28
D: TRBD2
J: TRBJ2-5
size: NA
length: 14
DNA: TGTGCCAGCAAGCAAGCGGGAGGGCTAGAGACCCAGTACTTC
CDR3: CASKQAGGLETQYF

V: TRBV24-1
D: TRBD1
J: TRBJ2-7
size: NA
length: 15
DNA: TGTGCCACCAGTGACTCCGGGACAGGGATAGGCGAGCAGTACTTC
CDR3: CATSDSGTGIGEQYF

V: TRBV27
D: TRBD2
J: TRBJ2-7
size: NA
length: 14
DNA: TGTGCCAGCAGTTTCTACGGGGGGGACTACGAGCAGTACTTC
CDR3: CASSFYGGDYEQYF

V: TRBV2
D: NA
J: TRBJ2-3
size: NA
length: 15
DNA: TGTGCCAGCAGTGAGATGGACATAGGCACAGATACGCAGTATTTT
CDR3: CASSEMDIGTDTQYF

V: TRBV10-3
D: NA
J: TRBJ2-3
size: NA
length: 12
DNA: TGTGCCATCAGTGACCTAGCGAGGGCGCAGTATTTT
CDR3: CAISDLARAQYF

V: TRBV19
D: NA
J: TRBJ1-5
size: NA
length: 15
DNA: TGTGCCAGTAGTATAAGGGAGGGGCGCAATCAGCCCCAGCATTTT
CDR3: CASSIREGRNQPQHF

V: TRBV2
D: NA
J: TRBJ1-1
size: once
length: 14
DNA: TGTGCCAGCAGTATACAGGGAGTAGGCACTGAAGCTTTCTTT
CDR3: CASSIQGVGTEAFF

V: TRBV7-9
D: NA
J: TRBJ1-2
size: NA
length: 13
DNA: TGTGCCAGCAGCTTAGCCGGGACATTTGGCTACACCTTC
CDR3: CASSLAGTFGYTF

V: TRBV5-8
D: NA
J: TRBJ1-2
size: NA
length: 14
DNA: TGTGCCAGCCTATGGGGGGGGTCAAGCTATGGCTACACCTTC
CDR3: CASLWGGSSYGYTF

V: TRBV2
D: NA
J: TRBJ2-7
size: NA
length: 14
DNA: TGTGCCAGCAGTGAACACGTGGGAGCCTACGAGCAGTACTTC
CDR3: CASSEHVGAYEQYF

V: TRBV7-9
D: NA
J: TRBJ1-2
size: NA
length: 14
DNA: TGTGCCAGCAGCTCCTCCAGGGTGACTTATGGCTACACCTTC
CDR3: CASSSSRVTYGYTF

V: TRBV18
D: NA
J: TRBJ1-1
size: NA
length: 15
DNA: TGTGCCAGCTCACCATCCGGGACAACGAACACTGAAGCTTTCTTT
CDR3: CASSPSGTTNTEAFF

V: TRBV19
D: NA
J: TRBJ2-5
size: NA
length: 16
DNA: TGTGCCAGTAGGGCCCGAAAGGACGGGGTTCTAAAGACCCAGTACTTC
CDR3: CASRARKDGVLKTQYF

V: TRBV10-1
D: TRBD1
J: TRBJ2-7
size: NA
length: 11
DNA: TGCGCCAGCGGGACAGGGAACGAGCAGTACTTC
CDR3: CASGTGNEQYF

V: TRBV5-5
D: NA
J: TRBJ1-4
size: NA
length: 14
DNA: TGTGCCAGCAGCCCCGACAGACCTTATGAAAAACTGTTTTTT
CDR3: CASSPDRPYEKLFF

V: TRBV29-1
D: NA
J: TRBJ1-1
size: NA
length: 12
DNA: TGCAGCGTTGAAGTTTTAAGCGCTGAAGCTTTCTTT
CDR3: CSVEVLSAEAFF

V: TRBV3-1/TRBV3-2
D: NA
J: TRBJ1-1
size: NA
length: 13
DNA: TGTGCCAGCAGAAAAGCGGGGGGGATAGACGCTTTCTTT
CDR3: CASRKAGGIDAFF

V: TRBV6-4
D: TRBD1
J: TRBJ1-1
size: NA
length: 17
DNA: TGTGCCAGCAGTGACCAAGAGACAGGGGCCTTGAACACTGAAGCTTTCTTT
CDR3: CASSDQETGALNTEAFF

V: TRBV5-6
D: NA
J: TRBJ2-7
size: few
length: 14
DNA: TGTGCCAGCAGCTTGGGGGCCAGTCGAAACGAGCAGTACTTC
CDR3: CASSLGASRNEQYF

V: TRBV4-2
D: NA
J: TRBJ1-1
size: NA
length: 19
DNA: TGTGCCAGCAGCCAAGAAGGGATTAACAGGTACCGCTCGAACACTGAAGCTTTCTTT
CDR3: CASSQEGINRYRSNTEAFF

V: TRBV7-9
D: TRBD1
J: TRBJ2-7
size: few
length: 15
DNA: TGTGCCAGCAGCTTCGGACAGGGGGTTTTTTACGAGCAGTACTTC
CDR3: CASSFGQGVFYEQYF

V: TRBV5-4
D: NA
J: TRBJ2-1
size: NA
length: 13
DNA: TGTGCCAGCAGCCAAGACTTGGCCCGTGAGCAGTTCTTC
CDR3: CASSQDLAREQFF

V: TRBV9
D: NA
J: TRBJ1-5
size: NA
length: 14
DNA: TGTGCCAGCAGCGTAGACAGCCTCAATCAGCCCCAGCATTTT
CDR3: CASSVDSLNQPQHF

V: TRBV30
D: NA
J: TRBJ1-1
size: once
length: 13
DNA: TGTGCCTGGAGTGAGACGGCTAGGACTGAAGCTTTCTTT
CDR3: CAWSETARTEAFF

V: TRBV28
D: NA
J: TRBJ2-7
size: NA
length: 17
DNA: TGTGCCAGCAGTAGGGTGAGTTTAGCGGCATTCTCCTACGAGCAGTACTTC
CDR3: CASSRVSLAAFSYEQYF

V: TRBV19
D: TRBD1
J: TRBJ1-2
size: NA
length: 13
DNA: TGTGCCAGTAGTGCGAGGACAGGTCGCGGCTACACCTTC
CDR3: CASSARTGRGYTF

V: TRBV28
D: NA
J: TRBJ1-5
size: NA
length: 17
DNA: TGTGCCAGCAGTTTATCGGTGACATACGGGGGCAATCAGCCCCAGCATTTT
CDR3: CASSLSVTYGGNQPQHF

V: TRBV11-3
D: NA
J: TRBJ1-5
size: NA
length: 17
DNA: TGTGCCAGCAGCTTAGTAGCAACCGGGACATACAATCAGCCCCAGCATTTT
CDR3: CASSLVATGTYNQPQHF

V: TRBV21-1
D: NA
J: TRBJ2-5
size: NA
length: 13
DNA: TGTGCCAGCAGCAAAGGGAGTCGAGAGACCCAGTACTTC
CDR3: CASSKGSRETQYF

V: TRBV30
D: NA
J: TRBJ2-2
size: NA
length: 15
DNA: TGTGCCTGGAGTGAGGGGTACTTTGTTACCGGGGAGCTGTTTTTT
CDR3: CAWSEGYFVTGELFF

V: TRBV27
D: TRBD2
J: TRBJ2-2
size: NA
length: 18
DNA: TGTGCCAGCGCCCTCTTACCGGGACTAGCGGGAGGGGTCGGGGAGCTGTTTTTT
CDR3: CASALLPGLAGGVGELFF

V: TRBV5-1
D: TRBD2
J: TRBJ2-2
size: NA
length: 17
DNA: TGCGCCAGCAGCTTGTTTGAGGCGGGGGTCAACACCGGGGAGCTGTTTTTT
CDR3: CASSLFEAGVNTGELFF

V: TRBV15
D: NA
J: TRBJ2-7
size: NA
length: 13
DNA: TGTGCCACCGGCAGGGAGGTTTCCTACGAGCAGTACTTC
CDR3: CATGREVSYEQYF

V: TRBV5-4
D: NA
J: TRBJ1-2
size: NA
length: 14
DNA: TGTGCCAGCAGCTTGCAGACAGTCAACTATGGCTACACCTTC
CDR3: CASSLQTVNYGYTF

V: TRBV6-5
D: TRBD1
J: TRBJ2-7
size: few
length: 12
DNA: TGTGCCAGCCGGGACAGGAGATACGAGCAGTACTTC
CDR3: CASRDRRYEQYF